This paragraph reports one T cell receptor (beta chain). Its antigen is as yet unknown. The CDR3 end is not reached by the read, which stops 3 residues before it; the germline J gene fills it in. CDR1 is SGHAT, CDR2 FQDESV, per germline (reference sequence). The CDR3 runs 15 residues. Between the trimmed V and J ends, which lost 1 base and 0 bases, there was a span of 8 bases. This sample was taken from a study of Tregs in tolerant kidney transplant recipients. Assay used: immunoSEQ multiplex PCR; TCRdb lists only in-frame clones, some missing. The table lists around 2,000 clones. Whole-study findings and limits: Some patients' samples used different primers over time, so nucleotide sequences weren't comparable.

Recipient PBMCs carried a CFSE label and met irradiated graft donor PBMCs for more than five days before FACS sorting. This TCR was sampled from a human patient who received a combined kidney and bone marrow transplant. Specimen: CD8+ T cells from blood cultured with allogeneic cells, collected before the transplant. This chain connects TRBV11-1 to TRBJ2-3, with D perhaps TRBD1 (5 bases). The DNA read from the CDR3 is TGTGCCAGCAGCTTAGGGACAACTAGCACAGATACG. Translated, it gives CASSLGTTSTDT. The entire CDR3 reads CASSLGTTSTDTQYF.